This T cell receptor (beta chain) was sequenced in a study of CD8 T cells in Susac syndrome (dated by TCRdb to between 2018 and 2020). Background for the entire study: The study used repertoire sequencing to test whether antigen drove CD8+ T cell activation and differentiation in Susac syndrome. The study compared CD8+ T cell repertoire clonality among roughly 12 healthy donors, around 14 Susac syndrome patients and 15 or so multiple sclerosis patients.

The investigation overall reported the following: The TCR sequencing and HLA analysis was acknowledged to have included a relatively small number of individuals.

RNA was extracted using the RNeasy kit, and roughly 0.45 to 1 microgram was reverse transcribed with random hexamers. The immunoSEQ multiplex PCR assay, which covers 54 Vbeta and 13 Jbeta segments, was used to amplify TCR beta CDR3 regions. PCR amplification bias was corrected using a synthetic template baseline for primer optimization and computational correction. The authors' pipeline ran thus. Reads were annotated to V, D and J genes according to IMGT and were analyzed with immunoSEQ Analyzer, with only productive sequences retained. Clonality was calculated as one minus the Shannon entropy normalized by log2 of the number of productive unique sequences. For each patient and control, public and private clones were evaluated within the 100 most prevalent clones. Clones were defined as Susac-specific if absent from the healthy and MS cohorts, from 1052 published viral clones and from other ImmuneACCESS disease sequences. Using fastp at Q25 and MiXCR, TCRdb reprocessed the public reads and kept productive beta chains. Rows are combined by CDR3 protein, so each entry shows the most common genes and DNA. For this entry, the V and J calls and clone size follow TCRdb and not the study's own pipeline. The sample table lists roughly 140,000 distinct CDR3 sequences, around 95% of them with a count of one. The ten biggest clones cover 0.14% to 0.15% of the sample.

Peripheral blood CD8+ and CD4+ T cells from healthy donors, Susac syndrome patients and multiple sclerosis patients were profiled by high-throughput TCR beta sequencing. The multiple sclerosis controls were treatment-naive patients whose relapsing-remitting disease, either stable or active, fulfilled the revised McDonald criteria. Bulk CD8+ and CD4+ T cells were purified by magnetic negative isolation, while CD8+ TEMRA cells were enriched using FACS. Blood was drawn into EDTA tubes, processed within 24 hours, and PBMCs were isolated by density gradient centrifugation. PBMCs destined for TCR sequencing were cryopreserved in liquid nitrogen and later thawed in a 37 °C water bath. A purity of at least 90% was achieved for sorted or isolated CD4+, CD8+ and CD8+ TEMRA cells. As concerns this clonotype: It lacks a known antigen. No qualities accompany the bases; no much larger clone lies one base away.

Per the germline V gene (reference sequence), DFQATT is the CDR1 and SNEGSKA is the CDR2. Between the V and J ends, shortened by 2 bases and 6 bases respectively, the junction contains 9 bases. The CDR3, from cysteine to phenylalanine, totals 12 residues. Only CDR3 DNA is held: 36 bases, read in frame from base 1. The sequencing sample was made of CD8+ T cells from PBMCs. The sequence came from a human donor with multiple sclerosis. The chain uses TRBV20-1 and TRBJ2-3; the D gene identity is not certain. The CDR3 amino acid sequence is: CSARPFGDTQYF. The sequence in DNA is TGCAGTGCTAGACCCTTCGGGGATACGCAGTATTTT.